Reported below is one T cell receptor beta chain. There are 14 residues in the CDR3. Germline-derived CDR1 and CDR2 are GTSNPN and SVGIG (reference sequence). The germline V and J ends were trimmed by 0 bases and 1 base, with 10 bases remaining between them. Assay: immunoSEQ multiplex PCR; the TCRdb copy retains only in-frame clones and omits some. The sample holds some 370,000 clones; about 90% are singletons and the top ten take over 9.5%. This entry comes from a study of blood T cell repertoires in COVID-19. This clonotype was obtained from a woman younger than 45 with COVID-19, enrolled during active disease. Sequenced: peripheral blood. The chain is built from TRBV30 and TRBJ2-7; no clear D. In DNA, the CDR3 is TGTGCCTGGAGTGTACTGGAGATGTCCTACGAGCAGTACTTC. It codes for CAWSVLEMSYEQYF.